A selection of T cell receptor beta chains follows, all from one sample in a study of blood T cell repertoires in COVID-19. Libraries were prepared by immunoSEQ multiplex PCR; TCRdb keeps only in-frame clonotypes and omits some of them. Of about 200,000 clones listed, roughly four fifths are singletons. The specimen sequenced was PBMCs or T cells enriched from blood (not recorded which). These receptors all come from a middle-aged man who had recovered from COVID-19. Both conserved end residues are part of each CDR3. Fields, in order: J gene, clone size, V gene, D gene, CDR3 DNA, CDR3 protein. The D gene is left open where the match is weak. Not every row has a clone size; where given, it reads once, few, many or a size class.

>TRBJ2-1|.|TRBV27|TRBD2
TGTGCCAGCAGTTCCGGACTAGCCAATGAGCAGTTCTTC
CASSSGLANEQFF
>TRBJ1-4|.|TRBV3-1/TRBV3-2|TRBD1
TGTGCCAGCAGCCAGGTAGGGGGCGGAGGTGAAAAACTGTTTTTT
CASSQVGGGGEKLFF
>TRBJ1-1|.|TRBV7-9|.
TGTGCCAGCAGCTCAGGACAATTGAACACTGAAGCTTTCTTT
CASSSGQLNTEAFF
>TRBJ1-2|.|TRBV12-3/TRBV12-4|.
TGTGCCAGCAGTTTAGGGGGGCCGTTAGTAAACACCTTC
CASSLGGPLVNTF
>TRBJ2-2|.|TRBV5-1|TRBD2
TGCGCCAGCAGCTTGACTAGCGGGAGATCCGGGGAGCTGTTTTTT
CASSLTSGRSGELFF
>TRBJ2-5|few|TRBV5-1|TRBD2
TGCGCCAGCAGCTTGGCGGGTGGCGGGAGTGGAGAGACCCAGTACTTC
CASSLAGGGSGETQYF
>TRBJ1-1|.|TRBV6-5|TRBD1
TGTGCCAGCAGCTGGACAGGAGTTTACGACACTGAAGCTTTCTTT
CASSWTGVYDTEAFF
>TRBJ1-1|.|TRBV6-6|TRBD1
TGTGCCAGCAGTTCCGACAGGGGACTCACTGAAGCTTTCTTT
CASSSDRGLTEAFF
>TRBJ2-7|many|TRBV5-1|TRBD2
TGCGCCAGCAGCGGGACTAGCGGGACCTACGAGCAGTACTTC
CASSGTSGTYEQYF
>TRBJ2-1|.|TRBV7-2|.
TGTGCCAGCAGTCCCCTGGGCACCTCCTACAATGAGCAGTTCTTC
CASSPLGTSYNEQFF
>TRBJ2-7|.|TRBV15|.
TGTGCCACCAGCAGGGGCTCAGGGTTTTCCTACGAGCAGTACTTC
CATSRGSGFSYEQYF
>TRBJ1-4|.|TRBV9|TRBD1
TGTGCCAGCAGCGAGGGAGGGACAGGCGAGAATGAAAAACTGTTTTTT
CASSEGGTGENEKLFF
>TRBJ1-3|.|TRBV4-2|TRBD1
TGTGCCAGCAGCCAAGGGGACAGGGGAAACACCATATATTTT
CASSQGDRGNTIYF
>TRBJ1-5|.|TRBV28|TRBD1
TGTGCCAGCGGCCGGGACAGGGAAAGCAATCAGCCCCAGCATTTT
CASGRDRESNQPQHF
>TRBJ2-3|once|TRBV7-2|TRBD2
TGTGCCAGCAGCTTATCCCTAGCGGGAACAATTTTAGGAGATACGCAGTATTTT
CASSLSLAGTILGDTQYF
>TRBJ2-1|.|TRBV5-1|.
TGCGCCAGCAGCTCCGACAGCAACTACAATGAGCAGTTCTTC
CASSSDSNYNEQFF
>TRBJ2-3|.|TRBV29-1|TRBD1
TGCAGCGTTGAAGCCAGGGGGACAGATACGCAGTATTTT
CSVEARGTDTQYF
>TRBJ1-5|.|TRBV28|.
TGTGCCAGCAGTTTAGGGCAGGGGTCAAATCAGCCCCAGCATTTT
CASSLGQGSNQPQHF
>TRBJ2-1|.|TRBV7-6|TRBD2
TGTGCCAGCAGCTTATCGCGGACTAGCGTACACAATGAGCAGTTCTTC
CASSLSRTSVHNEQFF
>TRBJ1-5|.|TRBV6-2/TRBV6-3|TRBD1
TGTGCCAGCAGCTTCGGACAGGGTGGACAGCCCCAGCATTTT
CASSFGQGGQPQHF
>TRBJ2-1|.|TRBV24-1|.
TGTGCCACCAGTGATGGGCGGGCCTATCAACAGTTCTTC
CATSDGRAYQQFF
>TRBJ1-4|.|TRBV9|.
TGTGCCAGCAGCGTAGGAGCGGCTGCAACTAATGAAAAACTGTTTTTT
CASSVGAAATNEKLFF
>TRBJ2-1|.|TRBV5-1|TRBD2
TGCGCCAGCGCCTCCCTAGAGACTAGCGGGATTTCTAGCTCCTACAATGAGCAGTTCTTC
CASASLETSGISSSYNEQFF
>TRBJ1-5|once|TRBV25-1|.
TGTGCCAGCAGTGAGGGTTCGGGGTCGGGTCAGCCCCAGCATTTT
CASSEGSGSGQPQHF
>TRBJ2-3|few|TRBV18|.
TGTGCCAGCTCACCGTTGGCCACAGATACGCAGTATTTT
CASSPLATDTQYF
>TRBJ1-1|.|TRBV6-2/TRBV6-3|.
TGTGCCAGCAGTTATAGGGAGGGTGGGAACACTGAAGCTTTCTTT
CASSYREGGNTEAFF
>TRBJ1-2|.|TRBV19|TRBD1
TGTGCCAGTACCGTCGCGACAGGGCCCTATGGCTACACCTTC
CASTVATGPYGYTF
>TRBJ1-6|.|TRBV5-6|.
TGTGCCAGCAGCTCTGGACAGATACTAAGCTCCTATAATTCACCCCTCCACTTT
CASSSGQILSSYNSPLHF
>TRBJ2-1|.|TRBV19|TRBD2
TGTGCCAGTAGTATAGAGGCTAGCGGGGACTACAATGAGCAGTTCTTC
CASSIEASGDYNEQFF
>TRBJ2-3|.|TRBV29-1|TRBD1
TGCAGCGTTGGGCCCAGTGGACAGGCCACAGATACGCAGTATTTT
CSVGPSGQATDTQYF
>TRBJ2-7|.|TRBV29-1|TRBD1
TGCAGCGTGTCCGGGACAGGGGTTTCCTACGAGCAGTACTTC
CSVSGTGVSYEQYF
>TRBJ2-1|.|TRBV24-1|TRBD1
TGTGCCACCAGTGATCCGGGACAGCGCCCTAATGAGCAGTTCTTC
CATSDPGQRPNEQFF
>TRBJ2-1|.|TRBV10-1|TRBD2
TGCGCCAGCCTTACCGGGACTAGCGGGAACAATGAGCAGTTCTTC
CASLTGTSGNNEQFF
>TRBJ1-2|few|TRBV4-1|.
TGCGCCAGCAGCCAAGATGTAGCTAACTATGGCTACACCTTC
CASSQDVANYGYTF
>TRBJ1-1|.|TRBV28|TRBD1
TGTGCGACCCAGGAGGGGGCCGTCACTGAAGCTTTCTTT
CATQEGAVTEAFF
>TRBJ1-3|.|TRBV5-1|.
TGCGCCAGCAGCCGCGGGGGGCGGGGGACCATATATTTT
CASSRGGRGTIYF
>TRBJ1-2|.|TRBV5-6|.
TGTGCCAGCAGCCCGGACGGACTTAACTATGGCTACACCTTC
CASSPDGLNYGYTF
>TRBJ2-3|.|TRBV6-5|TRBD2
TGTGCCAGCAGTTACTCGGGACTAGGGGGGCAAGATACGCAGTATTTT
CASSYSGLGGQDTQYF
>TRBJ2-6|.|TRBV29-1|TRBD1
TGCAGCGTTCCGGGACAGCCCTCTGGGGCCAACGTCCTGACTTTC
CSVPGQPSGANVLTF
>TRBJ1-2|.|TRBV6-5|TRBD1
TGTGCCAGCAGTATTACAGGGGGGAACCCCTATGGCTACACCTTC
CASSITGGNPYGYTF
>TRBJ2-3|.|TRBV4-1|.
TGCGCCAGCAGCCAAGAAGGAGCGGGTTCAAGCACAGATACGCAGTATTTT
CASSQEGAGSSTDTQYF
>TRBJ1-5|few|TRBV28|.
TGTGCCACCCAGTTCACCGGGAATCAGCCCCAGCATTTT
CATQFTGNQPQHF
>TRBJ1-1|once|TRBV5-1|.
TGCGCCAGCAGCTTGGGGGAGACCACTGAAGCTTTCTTT
CASSLGETTEAFF
>TRBJ1-2|.|TRBV28|TRBD1
TGTGCCAGCAGTCGGGGACAGGGAGATGGCTACACCTTC
CASSRGQGDGYTF
>TRBJ1-1|.|TRBV27|.
TGTGCCAGCAGTTTTAGTGGGGCCGACACTGAAGCTTTCTTT
CASSFSGADTEAFF
>TRBJ1-5|few|TRBV5-4|TRBD1
TGTGCCAGCAGCTCTGATCAGGGGGCAGGGGAGCCCCAGCATTTT
CASSSDQGAGEPQHF
>TRBJ1-4|once|TRBV15|.
TGTGCCACCAGCAGAAGGGACAACAAGAATGAAAAACTGTTTTTT
CATSRRDNKNEKLFF
>TRBJ1-5|once|TRBV25-1|TRBD1
TGTGCCAGCACCTGGTGCGACAGGGAACCTTATAGCAATCAGCCCCAGCATTTT
CASTWCDREPYSNQPQHF
>TRBJ2-3|.|TRBV11-2|.
TGTGCCAGCAGCTTAGTTAATAGGCGGGATACGCAGTATTTT
CASSLVNRRDTQYF
>TRBJ2-7|.|TRBV10-1|TRBD1
TGCGCCAGCAGTGAGTCCGAGGGACAGGGGGCCCTGCCCCCCTACGAGCAGTACTTC
CASSESEGQGALPPYEQYF
>TRBJ2-3|.|TRBV6-5|TRBD1
TGTGCCAGCAGTCTTCGGGACAGATCTTCAGATACGCAGTATTTT
CASSLRDRSSDTQYF
>TRBJ1-1|.|TRBV7-3|.
TGTGCCAGCAGCCCTACGGCGTCTACGGGGAACACTGAAGCTTTCTTT
CASSPTASTGNTEAFF
>TRBJ1-4|once|TRBV7-9|.
TGTGCCAGCAGCCGACTCGGGAAAGAACTGTTTTTT
CASSRLGKELFF
>TRBJ1-4|.|TRBV19|.
TGTGCCAGTAGTATTGGGGGCGCGTACGGAAAACTGTTTTTT
CASSIGGAYGKLFF
>TRBJ1-6|.|TRBV15|.
TGTGCCACCAGCAGAGATATAGGGAGGGATTCACCCCTCCACTTT
CATSRDIGRDSPLHF
>TRBJ2-1|.|TRBV19|.
TGTGCCAGTAGTATAAGGGGCATGGGGAATGAGCAGTTCTTC
CASSIRGMGNEQFF
>TRBJ1-5|once|TRBV7-9|.
TGTGCCAGCAGCTTAGAAGTGGGGGCATCGGGCCAGCCCCAGCATTTT
CASSLEVGASGQPQHF
>TRBJ2-1|.|TRBV6-5|TRBD2
TGTGCCAGCAGCCTAAGACTAGCTCCCTTGGATGAGCAGTTCTTC
CASSLRLAPLDEQFF
>TRBJ1-4|.|TRBV7-2|TRBD1
TGTGCCAGCAGCTCAGAAGACAGGGGGCGTGAAAAACTGTTTTTT
CASSSEDRGREKLFF
>TRBJ1-5|.|TRBV21-1|.
TGTGCCAGCACCAACCGTCGGGACAGGGGCTTGCATAGCAATCAGCCCCAGCATTTT
CASTNRRDRGLHSNQPQHF